Presented here are 2 T cell receptor beta chains from one specimen sequenced in a study of T cell clonality in common variable immunodeficiency. The data were produced by immunoSEQ multiplex PCR, yet TCRdb's version contains in-frame clones alone and is incomplete. This sample carries 25,000 to 30,000 clones, none of them present only once. Study-level findings and limits: Common variable immunodeficiency TCR beta sequences reportedly had fewer deletions and N-nucleotide insertions.

These receptors have no known antigen. Sequencing was carried out using peripheral blood mononuclear cells. The receptors here all came from a human donor with common variable immunodeficiency.

This clone was detected a few times. Coverage ceases 3 residues before the CDR3 finishes, and the germline J gene fills in the end. This chain joins TRBV7-9 and TRBJ1-6; the D gene is possibly TRBD1 (6 bases). The CDR3 covers 13 residues. V lost 5 bases and J lost 10, with 12 bases in between. The germline V gene has CDR1 SEHNR and CDR2 FQNEAQ (reference sequence). The sequenced CDR3 bases are TGTGCCAGCAGCGCCACAGGGAGGTCACCC. Amino acids: CASSATGRSP. The complete CDR3 reads CASSATGRSPLHF.

Turning to this clone: The read terminates 3 residues ahead of where the CDR3 ends, so the germline J gene completes it. The chain combines TRBV18 with TRBJ1-6; no clear D. Between the trimmed V and J ends, which lost 2 bases and 1 base, there was a span of 6 bases. The CDR3 is made up of 15 amino acids. In germline, CDR1 is KGHSH, CDR2 LQKENI. The part of the CDR3 DNA that was read is TGTGCCAGCTCACCAATCGGTTCCTATAATTCACCC. Its translation: CASSPIGSYNSP. The CDR3 reads in full as CASSPIGSYNSPLHF.